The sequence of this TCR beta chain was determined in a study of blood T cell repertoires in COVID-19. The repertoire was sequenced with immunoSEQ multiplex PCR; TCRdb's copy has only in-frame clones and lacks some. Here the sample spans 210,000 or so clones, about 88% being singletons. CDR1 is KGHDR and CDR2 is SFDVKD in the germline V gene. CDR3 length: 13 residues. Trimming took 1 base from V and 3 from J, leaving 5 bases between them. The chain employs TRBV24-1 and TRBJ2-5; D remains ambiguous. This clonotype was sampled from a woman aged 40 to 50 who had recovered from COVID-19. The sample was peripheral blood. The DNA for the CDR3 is TGTGCCACCAGTGATTTTATAAAAGAGACCCAGTACTTC. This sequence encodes CATSDFIKETQYF.